The clone carrying this T cell receptor beta chain has only a few counts. Sample-barcoded 5' priming and a J-beta primer mix drove a second PCR of roughly 7 to 11 cycles. TCRdb reprocessed the 5' RACE reads with MiXCR, giving one entry per CDR3 protein. This table holds approximately 780,000 distinct CDR3 sequences, about 26% found once. This sample was included in a study of blood T cells in healthy people across ages. These same records also appear under a second study, on T cells of mothers and their children.

Sequenced sample: blood. The sequence was collected from a boy between 10 and 17 years old in good health.

The CDR3 DNA follows: TGTGCCAGCAGTTTAGGGGCAGGGACCTACTACGAGCAGTACTTC. This gives the protein CASSLGAGTYYEQYF. The chain joins TRBV12-3 or TRBV12-4 to TRBJ2-5; tentatively, D is TRBD1 or TRBD2 (5 bases each). The assigned J gene may be wrong: the sequence end matches TRBJ2-7 better. This CDR3 has 15 residues.